This T cell receptor (beta chain) was observed in a study of a mutant IDH1 vaccine in newly diagnosed glioma. The overall study: Treated patients had a mean age of approximately 40 years and an approximately 62% male, around 38% female split. Those enrolled had earlier been treated with radiotherapy, temozolomide, or both, mostly both.

CDR1 is LGHNA and CDR2 is YSLEER in the germline V gene. The CDR3 is made up of 14 amino acids. Trimming shortened V by 3 bases and J by 0 bases, and 9 bases separated the two germline ends. In regard to this clone: Its antigen is currently unknown.

Study-level points and caveats: Changes in the top peripheral T cell clonotypes seemingly had no bearing on pseudoprogression.

Using immunoSEQ multiplex PCR, the repertoire was profiled, and TCRdb retains in-frame clones only, with some absent. The sample shows roughly 51,000 clones, approximately 90% of them seen only once. The time point was: baseline, week 1 (first vaccination visit). Treatment reported: pre-vaccination baseline after standard-of-care therapy. The donor cohort comprised cases of new WHO grade 3 or 4 IDH1-mutant, ATRX-lost astrocytoma. The chain joins TRBV4-3 to TRBJ2-7; possibly TRBD1 for D (5 bases). Specimen: PBMCs, collected from a glioma patient treated with radiotherapy, temozolomide or both. The clonotype comes from a man aged 35 to 55 with glioma. The CDR3 DNA follows: TGCGCCAGCAGCCATTCCACAGGCTCCTACGAGCAGTACTTC. It codes for CASSHSTGSYEQYF.